This paragraph reports one T cell receptor (beta chain). This sample was included in a study of blood T cells in healthy people across ages. Together with a sample-barcoded 5' primer, a J-beta primer mix was included in a second PCR lasting roughly 6 to 12 cycles. Via MiXCR, TCRdb re-called the 5' RACE reads, giving one row per CDR3 protein. Of about 1.4 million distinct CDR3 sequences in the sample, around 55% were seen once. Trimming cost V 6 bases and J 2 bases, with 14 bases left between them. In germline, CDR1 is MNHEY, CDR2 SMNVEV (reference sequence). CDR3 size: 14 residues. The chain uses TRBV27 and TRBJ2-7; D is possibly TRBD1 (5 bases). The receptor was isolated from a man younger than 35 in good health. The sequenced material came from blood. CDR3 loop: CASSILGATYEQYF. In DNA form, the CDR3 reads TGTGCCAGCAGCATCTTAGGGGCCACCTACGAGCAGTACTTC.